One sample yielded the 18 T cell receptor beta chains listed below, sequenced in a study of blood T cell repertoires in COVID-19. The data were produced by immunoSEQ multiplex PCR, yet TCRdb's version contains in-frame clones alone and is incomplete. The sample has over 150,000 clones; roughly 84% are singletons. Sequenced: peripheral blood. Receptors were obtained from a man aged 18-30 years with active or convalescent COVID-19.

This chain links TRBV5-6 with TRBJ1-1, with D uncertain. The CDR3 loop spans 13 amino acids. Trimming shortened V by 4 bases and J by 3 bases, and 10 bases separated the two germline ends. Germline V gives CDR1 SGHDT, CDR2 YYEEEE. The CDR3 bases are TGTGCCAGCAGCGCTCGGTATTACACTGAAGCTTTCTTT. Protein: CASSARYYTEAFF.

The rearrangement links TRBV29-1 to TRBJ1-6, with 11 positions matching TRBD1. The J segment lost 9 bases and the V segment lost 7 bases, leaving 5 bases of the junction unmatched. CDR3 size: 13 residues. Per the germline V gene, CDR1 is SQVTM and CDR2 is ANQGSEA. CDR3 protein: CSAGGTGGSPLHF. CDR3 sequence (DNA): TGCAGCGCCGGCGGGACAGGGGGTTCACCCCTCCACTTT.

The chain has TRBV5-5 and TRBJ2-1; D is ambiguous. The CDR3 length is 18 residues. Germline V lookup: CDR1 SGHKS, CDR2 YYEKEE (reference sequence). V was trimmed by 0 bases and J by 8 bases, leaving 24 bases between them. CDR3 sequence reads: CASSLGPFIQVGYDEQFF. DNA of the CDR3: TGTGCCAGCAGCTTGGGACCTTTCATTCAGGTTGGTTACGATGAGCAGTTCTTC.

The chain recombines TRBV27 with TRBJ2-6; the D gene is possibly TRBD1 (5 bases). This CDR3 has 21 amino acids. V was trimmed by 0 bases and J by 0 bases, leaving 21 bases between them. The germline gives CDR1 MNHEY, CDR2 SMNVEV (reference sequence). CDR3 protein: CASSLSAQPDRVYSGANVLTF. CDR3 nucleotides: TGTGCCAGCAGTTTATCGGCGCAGCCAGACAGAGTATACTCTGGGGCCAACGTCCTGACTTTC.

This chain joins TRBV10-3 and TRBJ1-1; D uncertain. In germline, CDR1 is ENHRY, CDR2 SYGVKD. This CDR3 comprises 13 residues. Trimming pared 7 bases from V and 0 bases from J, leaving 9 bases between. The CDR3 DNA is TGTGCCATCACCGCGGGGTTGAACACTGAAGCTTTCTTT. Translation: CAITAGLNTEAFF.

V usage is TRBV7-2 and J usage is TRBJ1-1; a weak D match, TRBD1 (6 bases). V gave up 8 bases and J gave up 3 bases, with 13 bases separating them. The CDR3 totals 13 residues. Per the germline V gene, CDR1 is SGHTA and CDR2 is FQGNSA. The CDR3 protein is CASGTGIYTEAFF. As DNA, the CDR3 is TGTGCCAGCGGTACAGGGATTTACACTGAAGCTTTCTTT.

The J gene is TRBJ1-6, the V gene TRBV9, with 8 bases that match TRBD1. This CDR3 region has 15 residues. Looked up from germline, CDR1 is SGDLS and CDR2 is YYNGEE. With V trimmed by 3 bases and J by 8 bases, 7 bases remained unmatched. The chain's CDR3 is CASSGTGRGYSPLHF. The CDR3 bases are TGTGCCAGCAGCGGGACAGGGAGGGGGTATTCACCCCTCCACTTT.

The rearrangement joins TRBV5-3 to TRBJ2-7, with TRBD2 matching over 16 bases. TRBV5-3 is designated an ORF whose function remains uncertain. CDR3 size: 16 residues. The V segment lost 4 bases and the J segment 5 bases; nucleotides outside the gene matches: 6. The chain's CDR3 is CARSPGTSGREDEQYF. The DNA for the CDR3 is TGTGCCAGAAGCCCAGGGACTAGCGGGAGGGAAGACGAGCAGTACTTC.

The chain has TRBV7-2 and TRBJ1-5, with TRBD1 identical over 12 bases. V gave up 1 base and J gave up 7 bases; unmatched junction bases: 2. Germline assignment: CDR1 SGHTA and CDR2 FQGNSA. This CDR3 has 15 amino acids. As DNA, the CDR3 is TGTGCCAGCAGCTTAGTGGGGACAGGGGGCCAGCCCCAGCATTTT. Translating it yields CASSLVGTGGQPQHF. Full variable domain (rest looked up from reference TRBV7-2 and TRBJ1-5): GAGVSQSPSNKVTEKGKDVELRCDPISGHTALYWYRQSLGQGLEFLIYFQGNSAPDKSGLPSDRFSAERTGGSVSTLTIQRTQQEDSAVYLCASSLVGTGGQPQHFGDGTRLSIL.

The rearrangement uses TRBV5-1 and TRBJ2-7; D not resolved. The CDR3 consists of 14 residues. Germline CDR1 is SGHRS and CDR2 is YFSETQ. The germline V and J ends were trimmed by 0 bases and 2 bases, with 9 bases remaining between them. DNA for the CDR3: TGCGCCAGCAGCTTGGAGGTGGGCCCCTACGAGCAGTACTTC. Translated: CASSLEVGPYEQYF.

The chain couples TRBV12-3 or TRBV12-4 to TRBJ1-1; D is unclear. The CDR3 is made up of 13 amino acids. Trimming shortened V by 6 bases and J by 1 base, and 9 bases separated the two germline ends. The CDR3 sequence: CASRNTRNTEAFF. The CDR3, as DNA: TGTGCCAGCAGGAATACAAGGAACACTGAAGCTTTCTTT.

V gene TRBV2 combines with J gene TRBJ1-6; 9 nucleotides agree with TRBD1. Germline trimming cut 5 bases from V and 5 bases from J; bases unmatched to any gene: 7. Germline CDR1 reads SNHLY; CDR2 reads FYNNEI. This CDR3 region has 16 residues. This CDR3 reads CASSFTGGADNSPLHF. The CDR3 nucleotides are TGTGCCAGCAGTTTTACAGGGGGCGCGGATAATTCACCCCTCCACTTT.

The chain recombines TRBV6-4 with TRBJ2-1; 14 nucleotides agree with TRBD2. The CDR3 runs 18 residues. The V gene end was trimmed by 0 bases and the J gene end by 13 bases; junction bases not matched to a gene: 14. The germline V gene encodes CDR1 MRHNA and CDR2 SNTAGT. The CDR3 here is CASSDSGLAGVRARGQFF. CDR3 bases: TGTGCCAGCAGTGACTCGGGACTAGCGGGAGTTAGGGCCCGTGGTCAGTTCTTC.

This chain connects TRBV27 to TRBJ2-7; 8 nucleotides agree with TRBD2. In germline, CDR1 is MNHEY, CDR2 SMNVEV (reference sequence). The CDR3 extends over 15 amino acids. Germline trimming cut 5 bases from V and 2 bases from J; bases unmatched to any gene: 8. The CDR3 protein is CASSPRGGPAYEQYF. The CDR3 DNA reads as TGTGCCAGCAGTCCCCGGGGGGGGCCCGCCTACGAGCAGTACTTC.

The CDR3 loop is CASRHRDTKSETQYF. CDR3 in DNA: TGTGCCAGCCGACACCGGGACACCAAATCAGAGACCCAGTACTTC. The rearrangement joins TRBV11-2 to TRBJ2-5; weak D call: TRBD1 (6 bases). Germline V gene data show CDR1 as SGHAT and CDR2 as FQNNGV. Trimming cost V 8 bases and J 4 bases, with 20 bases left between them. There are 15 residues in the CDR3.

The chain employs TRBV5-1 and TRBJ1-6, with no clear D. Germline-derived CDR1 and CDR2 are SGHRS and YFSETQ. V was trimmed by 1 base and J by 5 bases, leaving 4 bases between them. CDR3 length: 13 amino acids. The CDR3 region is CASSLTNNSPLHF. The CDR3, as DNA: TGCGCCAGCAGCTTGACTAATAATTCACCCCTCCACTTT.

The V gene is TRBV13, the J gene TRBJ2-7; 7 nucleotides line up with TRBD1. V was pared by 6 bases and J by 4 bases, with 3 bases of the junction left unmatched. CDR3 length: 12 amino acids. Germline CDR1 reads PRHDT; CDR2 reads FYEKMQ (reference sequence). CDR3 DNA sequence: TGTGCCAGCAGGCGGACAGGTTACGAGCAGTACTTC. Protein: CASRRTGYEQYF.

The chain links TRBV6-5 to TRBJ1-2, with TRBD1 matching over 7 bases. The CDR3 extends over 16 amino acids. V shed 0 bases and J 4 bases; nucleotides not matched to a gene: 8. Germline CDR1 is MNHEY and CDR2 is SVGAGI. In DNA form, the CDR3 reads TGTGCCAGCAGTTACTCTCTAGACAGGGCTACCTATGGCTACACCTTC. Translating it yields CASSYSLDRATYGYTF.